This TCR beta chain was retrieved from a study of blood T cell repertoires in COVID-19. Study overall: Spain, Italy and the United States supplied samples that represented acute and convalescent COVID-19. T cells, B-cell-depleted T cells, or PBMCs supplied cDNA or gDNA.

In the original workflow: The authors estimated nucleated cell counts from reference gene primer amplification. Clones were read by immunoSEQ multiplex PCR, and TCRdb kept only the in-frame ones, dropping some. The V and J calls and clone size are taken from that table; D and trimming were inferred from the DNA. The sample shows 120,000 to 150,000 clones, more than 70% of them seen only once. This CDR3 has 14 amino acids. V was pared by 5 bases and J by 9 bases, with 10 bases of the junction left unmatched. Germline loops: CDR1 SGHVS, CDR2 FQNEAQ. This clone was counted once. V gene TRBV7-8 combines with J gene TRBJ1-5, with 7 nucleotides matching TRBD1. The sequence was obtained from a man aged 60 to 69 with active or convalescent COVID-19. The sample comprised peripheral blood. The CDR3 coding sequence is TGTGCCAGCAGCGCGGGGACAGCTTTAGGGCCCCAGCATTTT. Its protein is CASSAGTALGPQHF.